These T cell receptor beta chains were read from a single sample in a study of cytomegalovirus exposure and HLA in healthy donors. Produced via immunoSEQ multiplex PCR; TCRdb's table is partial and in-frame only. The table records some 110,000 clones, roughly 83% of them present only once. The material sequenced was PBMCs. These receptors were collected from a woman between 18 and 30 years old in good health and CMV-seropositive. The CDR3 runs from the conserved cysteine through the conserved F or W. D genes are given only for firm matches. Clone size is stated in some rows and not others, as once, few, many or a class when expanded.

>16|TRBJ1-1|TRBV4-1|.|.
TGCGCCAGCAGCCAAGATCGTTACAGGCTGAACACTGAAGCTTTCTTT
CASSQDRYRLNTEAFF
>18|TRBJ1-2|TRBV5-1|TRBD1|.
TGCGCCAGCAGCTTGGGTTTCCTTGGACAGGGGGCGAGGAGTGGCTACACCTTC
CASSLGFLGQGARSGYTF
>17|TRBJ2-1|TRBV7-2|TRBD2|.
TGTGCCAGCAGCTTAGTAGGCACTAGCGGGCTGTACAATGAGCAGTTCTTC
CASSLVGTSGLYNEQFF
>16|TRBJ2-2|TRBV25-1|TRBD2|.
TGTGCCAGCAGCGAGCTAGCGGGAGGCGGCGGCGGGGAGCTGTTTTTT
CASSELAGGGGGELFF
>15|TRBJ2-6|TRBV5-1|.|.
TGCGCCAGCAGCGACAGCCGCTCTGGGGCCAACGTCCTGACTTTC
CASSDSRSGANVLTF
>16|TRBJ2-5|TRBV7-3|TRBD1|.
TGTGCCAGCAGCTTACTATCGGGACAGGGGCTAGAGACCCAGTACTTC
CASSLLSGQGLETQYF
>13|TRBJ1-1|TRBV30|.|.
TGTGCCTGGAGTGTAGGGGGTTCCACTGAAGCTTTCTTT
CAWSVGGSTEAFF
>15|TRBJ2-1|TRBV5-1|TRBD2|.
TGCGCCAGCAGCTTGCCGGGGGGCTCCTACAATGAGCAGTTCTTC
CASSLPGGSYNEQFF
>15|TRBJ1-2|TRBV12-5|TRBD1|.
TGTGCTAGTGGCCCTCCCGGGAGGGGGCTCGAAGGCTACACCTTC
CASGPPGRGLEGYTF
>15|TRBJ2-7|TRBV15|.|.
TGTGCCACCAGCAGAGATCCGGCAGGGTCCTACGAGCAGTACTTC
CATSRDPAGSYEQYF
>17|TRBJ2-3|TRBV5-1|TRBD2|.
TGCGCCAGCAGCTTACTGGGGAGCGGGAGAAGCACAGATACGCAGTATTTT
CASSLLGSGRSTDTQYF
>16|TRBJ1-2|TRBV14|.|.
TGTGCCAGCAGCCAAGAATTGGAAGGGGTAGACTATGGCTACACCTTC
CASSQELEGVDYGYTF
>16|TRBJ2-7|TRBV10-3|.|.
TGTGCCATCAGCGGAAATACTACCGGGACACTCATCGAGCAGTACTTC
CAISGNTTGTLIEQYF
>13|TRBJ1-1|TRBV6-5|TRBD1|.
TGTGCCAGCTGGGACAGGGCGAACACTGAAGCTTTCTTT
CASWDRANTEAFF
>13|TRBJ2-7|TRBV30|.|.
TGTGCCGGAAAACTAGGACAGCTCTACGAGCAGTACTTC
CAGKLGQLYEQYF
>15|TRBJ2-7|TRBV28|TRBD2|.
TGTGCCAGCATCTCTGGGGGGGAGGCCCGCTACGAGCAGTACTTC
CASISGGEARYEQYF
>13|TRBJ1-4|TRBV15|.|.
TGTGCCACCAGCAGAGGCCAGAATGAAAAACTGTTTTTT
CATSRGQNEKLFF
>16|TRBJ1-1|TRBV12-2|.|.
TGTGCAAGTCGCTTACTACCGGACAGGCCGAACACTGAAGCTTTCTTT
CASRLLPDRPNTEAFF
>14|TRBJ2-2|TRBV19|.|.
TGTGCCAGTAGTATAGCCAGGCTTGCCGGGGAGCTGTTTTTT
CASSIARLAGELFF
>16|TRBJ1-4|TRBV19|TRBD1|.
TGTGCCAGTAGTTGGGGAACGGGGACAGATAATGAAAAACTGTTTTTT
CASSWGTGTDNEKLFF
>13|TRBJ1-1|TRBV9|.|.
TGTGCCAGTAGCGTAGGGAGGGCCACTGAAGCTTTCTTT
CASSVGRATEAFF
>14|TRBJ2-7|TRBV6-5|TRBD1|.
TGTGCCAGCAGGCCCGGGACAGTCTCCTACGAGCAGTACTTC
CASRPGTVSYEQYF
>17|TRBJ2-7|TRBV11-2|TRBD2|.
TGTGCCAGCAGCTTAGATACCATAGCGGGAGGCTCCTACGAGCAGTACTTC
CASSLDTIAGGSYEQYF
>13|TRBJ2-3|TRBV6-6|.|.
TGTGCCAGCAGTAGCGCGGGCACAGATACGCAGTATTTT
CASSSAGTDTQYF
>12|TRBJ2-7|TRBV7-8|TRBD1|.
TGTGCCAGCAGCAGAACAGGGGTCGAGCAGTACTTC
CASSRTGVEQYF
>15|TRBJ2-3|TRBV5-1|.|.
TGCGCCAGCAGCTTGAGTGGGGCTAGCACAGATACGCAGTATTTT
CASSLSGASTDTQYF
>16|TRBJ2-7|TRBV6-6|TRBD1|few
TGTGCCAGCAGTCGCTCACAGGGGTTTGTGCCCTACGAGCAGTACTTC
CASSRSQGFVPYEQYF
>15|TRBJ2-1|TRBV6-1|TRBD1|once
TGTGCCAGCAGTCGGACAGGGGCAACCTACAATGAGCAGTTCTTC
CASSRTGATYNEQFF
>15|TRBJ2-4|TRBV2|TRBD1|.
TGTGCCAGCAGAGTGGGGTACAGGGGAAGACACATTCAGTACTTC
CASRVGYRGRHIQYF
>16|TRBJ2-1|TRBV7-3|TRBD2|.
TGTGCCAGCAGCTCCCTCCATTGGGGGGAGGGGCATGAGCAGTTCTTC
CASSSLHWGEGHEQFF
>14|TRBJ2-5|TRBV9|.|.
TGTGCCAGCAGCGTAGGTGGACAGCAAGAGACCCAGTACTTC
CASSVGGQQETQYF
>14|TRBJ2-1|TRBV9|TRBD2|.
TGTGCCAGCAGCCCTTTAGCGGGAGACGCTGAGCAGTTCTTC
CASSPLAGDAEQFF
>12|TRBJ2-5|TRBV5-3|TRBD2|.
TGTGCCACTCGGGCGGGGGTAGAGACCCAGTACTTC
CATRAGVETQYF
>12|TRBJ2-7|TRBV30|TRBD1|.
TGTGCCTCCGACAGGGAAAGGTACGAGCAGTACTTC
CASDRERYEQYF
>15|TRBJ2-3|TRBV13|TRBD2|.
TGTGCCAGCAGCTTTGCGGGGGGAGGCACAGATACGCAGTATTTT
CASSFAGGGTDTQYF
>17|TRBJ2-7|TRBV5-1|TRBD1|.
TGCGCCAGCAGCTTGGAGCAGGGGGCATCCCTCTCCTACGAGCAGTACTTC
CASSLEQGASLSYEQYF
>13|TRBJ1-2|TRBV18|.|.
TGTGCCAGCTCACCAGCGGGTATTTATGGCTACACCTTC
CASSPAGIYGYTF
>17|TRBJ1-2|TRBV2|TRBD1|.
TGTGCCAGCCTCCTTGGGCCTCTCGGGACAGGCCCCTATGGCTACACCTTC
CASLLGPLGTGPYGYTF